The sample holds many counts of the clone carrying this T cell receptor (beta chain). Its antigen is unidentified. The time point denotes: longitudinal time-point 2. 2 million PBMCs stored at -80 C were the source of the unsorted libraries. This specimen belongs to a study of neurological immune-mediated disorders. Study-level points and caveats: Subjects shared no identical expanded-clone CDR3 amino acid sequences, suggesting private TCR-beta repertoires in all groups.

TCRdb called the 5' RACE reads again in MiXCR, with one record for every CDR3 protein. The data hold roughly 60,000 distinct CDR3 sequences, with more than 8% observed a single time. This CDR3 spans 12 amino acids. V lost 7 bases and J lost 3, with 10 bases in between. CDR1 is MDHEN and CDR2 is SYDVKM in the germline V gene. What was sequenced was PBMCs. The sequence was obtained from a man younger than 40 in good health. The gene calls are TRBV28 and TRBJ2-7; D gene ambiguous. This chain's CDR3 is CASNTGYYEQYF. The DNA for the CDR3 is TGTGCCAGCAATACGGGCTACTACGAGCAGTACTTC.